The entry below gives a single T cell receptor (beta chain) sequence along with its context. Its matching antigen is unknown. The record originates from a study of vaccination and CD4 T cells after COVID-19. Study summary: Cultures designated as controls were supplied with a CEFX pool, an HIV-1 Nef pool, or no peptide.

Noted treatment: roughly 11-day PBMC culture with coronavirus spike peptide pools or control peptides (ViraFEST assay). Harvesting of the unexposed donor's CD4+ T cells predated the COVID-19 pandemic (2011-2018). TCR sequencing followed the expansion of antigen-specific T cells with peptide pools in ViraFEST. Per well, fewer than 2.5 million PBMCs were cultured in the presence of around 10 IU/ml IL-2 and roughly 10 ug/ml peptide pools. Between the trimmed V and J ends, which lost 6 bases and 6 bases, there was a span of 9 bases. CDR1 DFQATT and CDR2 SNEGSKA come from the germline V gene (reference sequence). The CDR3 has 11 amino acids. General observations from the study: For SARS-CoV-2-reactive clonotypes, the median went from about 22 to 38, a nonsignificant increase.

Sequenced with the Oncomine TCR Beta short-read assay was DNA taken from cultured CD4+ T cells. After culture, CD4+ T cells served as the source for genomic DNA extraction. MiXCR, applied by TCRdb to the PCR reads, yields one record per CDR3 protein. In the table there are some 9,900 distinct CDR3 sequences, approximately 29% of which are singletons. The sample consisted of CD4+ T cells from blood, cultured in vitro. The chain has TRBV20-1 and TRBJ2-1; no clear D. This TCR derives from a human donor in good health. The CDR3 DNA follows: TGCAGTGCCAAACCTATCAATGAGCAGTTCTTC. This gives the protein CSAKPINEQFF.